The clone carrying this T cell receptor (beta chain) was picked up one time. No antigen is known for it. Method: immunoSEQ multiplex PCR; TCRdb's copy keeps in-frame clones and lacks some. The data show 20,000 to 30,000 clones, more than 65% seen once. The CDR3 spans 14 residues. Losses at the gene ends were 5 bases for V and 4 bases for J; bases not matched to a gene: 5. The V gene's germline CDR1 is LGHNT and CDR2 FRNRAP. This entry is derived from a study of vaccination effects on CD4 cells after COVID-19. Background on the study: The post-vaccine samples were taken, at the median, 72 days after the second dose. Whole-study results and caveats: After vaccination, at late timepoints, clones induced by infection and by vaccine contracted markedly.

After expansion with viral peptide pools in the ViraFEST assay, antigen-specific CD4+ T cells were sequenced. At the end of 10 days of culture, CD4+ T cells were isolated. Every participant took two doses of the BNT162b2 or mRNA-1273 vaccine. Half-medium replacement with IL-2 medium occurred on days 3 and 7. The sequence came from a human donor who received a COVID-19 vaccine. The V gene is TRBV12-5, the J gene TRBJ1-2, with 9 bases lining up with TRBD1. The sequencing here drew on CD4+ T cells from PBMCs cultured with SARS-CoV-2 spike peptides, taken after COVID-19 vaccination. The chain's CDR3 is CASGQDRGFYGYTF. The CDR3 DNA sequence: TGTGCTAGTGGTCAGGACAGGGGATTCTATGGCTACACCTTC.